This T cell receptor (beta chain) derives from a study of cytomegalovirus exposure and HLA in healthy donors. The study ran its PCR with 60 Vbeta and 13 Jbeta primers. The assay was immunoSEQ multiplex PCR, and TCRdb's table has in-frame clones only and misses some. The sample holds 150,000 to 200,000 clones, about four fifths seen once. The CDR3 has 16 residues. Germline values: CDR1 SGHVS, CDR2 FQNEAQ. J gave up 8 bases and V 5 bases, and 12 bases lay outside the gene matches. Sequenced input: PBMCs. The TCR sequence derives from a girl between 5 and 17 years old in good health and CMV-seropositive. The chain uses TRBV7-8 and TRBJ2-1, with 10 bases fitting TRBD1. The CDR3 spells CASSDLGQGYGHEQFF. The CDR3 DNA follows: TGTGCCAGCAGCGATCTGGGACAGGGGTATGGTCATGAGCAGTTCTTC. Full variable domain (missing parts from reference TRBV7-8 and TRBJ2-1): GAGVSQSPRYKVAKRGQDVALRCDPISGHVSLFWYQQALGQGPEFLTYFQNEAQLDKSGLPSDRFFAERPEGSVSTLKIQRTQQEDSAVYLCASSDLGQGYGHEQFFGPGTRLTVL.